These T cell receptor beta chains were read from a single sample in a study of cytomegalovirus exposure and HLA in healthy donors. TCRdb keeps only in-frame clones here, not all; method: immunoSEQ multiplex PCR. The sample consists of some 200,000 clones, around 84% of them appearing once. Material: PBMCs. These receptors were taken from a woman aged 50 to 60 in good health and CMV-seropositive. The CDR3 runs from the conserved cysteine through the conserved F or W. D genes are given only for firm matches. Clone size is shown for a subset of rows, as once, few, many or a class of expanded clone.

>TRBJ2-7|TRBD1|TRBV5-8|NA
TGTGCCAGCAGCCTGGGACAGGGGGGTAGCGAGCAGTACTTC
CASSLGQGGSEQYF
>TRBJ2-5|NA|TRBV15|NA
TGTGCCACCAGCAGTGACGCAGGGGCAGAGACCCAGTACTTC
CATSSDAGAETQYF
>TRBJ1-1|TRBD1|TRBV10-3|NA
TGTGCCATCAGAGGACAGGGGAGATGGACTGAAGCTTTCTTT
CAIRGQGRWTEAFF
>TRBJ2-7|TRBD1|TRBV2|NA
TGTGCCAGCAATTCACCGGACAGGGGGAATACCTACGAGCAGTACTTC
CASNSPDRGNTYEQYF
>TRBJ2-7|TRBD1|TRBV6-1|NA
TGTGCCAGCAGGGGGGACAGGCTATACGAGCAGTACTTC
CASRGDRLYEQYF
>TRBJ1-1|NA|TRBV5-4|once
TGTGCCAGCAGCCCGGGACTTGGGAACACTGAAGCTTTCTTT
CASSPGLGNTEAFF
>TRBJ2-5|TRBD2|TRBV7-9|NA
TGTGCCAGCAGGGGGACTAGCGGCCGACAAGAGACCCAGTACTTC
CASRGTSGRQETQYF
>TRBJ2-3|NA|TRBV11-1|NA
TGTGCCAGCAGCAGCACAGGGTCCCCCACAGATACGCAGTATTTT
CASSSTGSPTDTQYF
>TRBJ2-1|NA|TRBV6-5|NA
TGTGCCAGCAGTTACATGGCGGGGGCGGGTTACAATGAGCAGTTCTTC
CASSYMAGAGYNEQFF
>TRBJ1-6|NA|TRBV9|NA
TGTGCCAGCAGCGTAGTAGGAGATTCACCCCTCCACTTT
CASSVVGDSPLHF
>TRBJ1-6|TRBD1|TRBV5-1|NA
TGCGCCAGCAGCGGAAAACAGGGGGGCTATAATTCACCCCTCCACTTT
CASSGKQGGYNSPLHF
>TRBJ2-1|NA|TRBV11-3|NA
TGTGCCAGCAGCCTAGGTTTGGGGGGGGCGCTTGAGCAGTTCTTC
CASSLGLGGALEQFF
>TRBJ1-2|NA|TRBV5-4|NA
TGTGCCAGCAGCTTGTTCACGACAGCCTATGGCTACACCTTC
CASSLFTTAYGYTF
>TRBJ1-1|NA|TRBV5-6|NA
TGTGCCAGCAGCTTGGCCCTTGAAGCTTTCTTT
CASSLALEAFF
>TRBJ1-4|NA|TRBV10-2|NA
TGCGCCAGTAACGACCCGGGACTGGGAAATGAAAAACTGTTTTTT
CASNDPGLGNEKLFF
>TRBJ1-3|NA|TRBV4-1|NA
TGCGCCAGCAGCCAAGGAGGAGGAAACACCATATATTTT
CASSQGGGNTIYF
>TRBJ1-1|NA|TRBV10-3|NA
TGTGCCATCAGGGGGGCAGGAGGTACTGAAGCTTTCTTT
CAIRGAGGTEAFF
>TRBJ1-5|TRBD1|TRBV6-6|NA
TGTGCCAGCAGTCGTGGACAGGGGGGTCGGCCCCAGCATTTT
CASSRGQGGRPQHF
>TRBJ1-2|NA|TRBV19|once
TGTGCCAGTATAGGACGGGGAGTAGACTATGGCTACACCTTC
CASIGRGVDYGYTF
>TRBJ2-5|NA|TRBV5-1|NA
TGCGCCAGCAGCTTGGGTATCTCCGGGGTGGGGGAGACCCAGTACTTC
CASSLGISGVGETQYF
>TRBJ1-1|NA|TRBV12-5|NA
TGTGCTAGTGGTTTGAAAGAGGACACTGAAGCTTTCTTT
CASGLKEDTEAFF
>TRBJ1-6|TRBD1|TRBV7-2|NA
TGTGCCAGCAGCCCAAGAGCGACAGGGCAGTCACCCCTCCACTTT
CASSPRATGQSPLHF
>TRBJ2-5|NA|TRBV7-7|NA
TGTGCTAGCAGCCCCGACCGAGGGAGCCAAGAGACCCAGTACTTC
CASSPDRGSQETQYF
>TRBJ2-1|TRBD1|TRBV2|NA
TGTGCCAGCAGCTGGACAGGGCCCGGCAATGAGCAGTTCTTC
CASSWTGPGNEQFF
>TRBJ2-3|NA|TRBV7-6|NA
TGTGCCAGCAGTTGGGACATCGAACCCGGGGATACGCAGTATTTT
CASSWDIEPGDTQYF
>TRBJ2-7|TRBD1|TRBV30|NA
TGTGCCTGGAGTTCCGGGACAGGGAGACACTCCTACGAGCAGTACTTC
CAWSSGTGRHSYEQYF
>TRBJ2-3|NA|TRBV19|NA
TGTGCCAGTAGTAACCGGGCCCTAGGGGCACCTAGCACAGATACGCAGTATTTT
CASSNRALGAPSTDTQYF